The entry that follows covers one T cell receptor beta chain sequence. This record comes from a study of blood T cell repertoires in COVID-19. Per the original data handling: Using reference gene primer amplification, nucleated cell counts were estimated. Sequencing used immunoSEQ multiplex PCR; TCRdb keeps in-frame clones, though not all of them. Clone size and the V and J calls come from that table; the DNA yielded D and trimming. Among 140,000 or so clones, 85% were seen once, and the ten largest hold less than 7%. The V gene end was trimmed by 0 bases and the J gene end by 7 bases; junction bases not matched to a gene: 8. The germline CDR1 and CDR2 sequences are SGHDT and YYEEEE. The CDR3 has 16 amino acids. Each participant's cohort was designated according to participant-reported clinical history. Donors in Cohort 3 who had recovered were those with two negative PCRs, healthcare professional clearance, or resolution of their symptoms.

Sequencing input: PBMCs or T cells enriched from blood (not recorded which). This sequence was found in a woman between 40 and 55 years old who had recovered from COVID-19. V and J are TRBV5-6 and TRBJ1-2, with TRBD1 matching 11 bases. This CDR3 reads CASSLVAGQGASGYTF. The CDR3 region has the DNA TGTGCCAGCAGCTTGGTAGCAGGACAGGGGGCGTCTGGCTACACCTTC.